Below, 2 T cell receptor beta chains from the same sample are listed, as sequenced in a study of T cells in Graves' hyperthyroidism and ophthalmopathy. RNA transcripts served as the template for amplifying TCR beta CDR3 regions. The study used the HTBI primer set for a first-round RT-PCR of the TCR CDR3. TCRdb reprocessed the multiplex PCR reads with MiXCR, giving one entry per CDR3 protein. The profile shows 550,000 to 800,000 distinct CDR3 sequences, approximately 16% of them singletons. Material for sequencing was blood. The receptors were sampled from a man between 18 and 29 years old with Graves' hyperthyroidism.

This clonotype was seen repeatedly, ten times or more. J is TRBJ2-1 and V is TRBV20-1; the D gene is possibly TRBD1 (5 bases). V lost 4 bases and J 8 bases, leaving 9 bases between the germline ends. CDR1 and CDR2 (germline): DFQATT, SNEGSKA (reference sequence). The CDR3 is 11 residues long. CDR3 in amino acids: CSATQVDEQFF. In nucleotides, the CDR3 is TGCAGTGCTACACAGGTCGATGAGCAGTTCTTC.

This clonotype was counted ten times or more. V gene TRBV7-9 combines with J gene TRBJ2-1; D is unclear. V lost 5 bases to trimming and J lost 5 bases, with 7 bases between them. Germline lookup yields CDR1 SEHNR and CDR2 FQNEAQ (reference sequence). The CDR3 covers 12 residues. The CDR3 nucleotides read TGTGCCAGCAGCCTGATAGACAATGAGCAGTTCTTC. This encodes CASSLIDNEQFF.